This T cell receptor beta chain derives from a study of T-cell reconstitution after alpha-beta-depleted transplantation in children. On this clonotype: At one boundary the junction diverges from the germline segment, which might be a read error.

The length of the CDR3 is 10 residues. Unique molecular identifiers were incorporated during preparation of the TCRbeta library. Using its own MiXCR run on the PCR reads, TCRdb lists one record per CDR3 protein. This sample has about 980,000 distinct CDR3 sequences; roughly 29% occur once, and the top ten carry 28%. This receptor was taken from a boy under two years old who had a stem cell transplant for SCID, so the T cells may come from the graft donor. V gene TRBV12-3 or TRBV12-4 combines with J gene TRBJ1-1; a weak D match, TRBD1 (6 bases). The source material was PBMCs, mostly from graft donor cells, sampled 360 days after TCRalphabeta/CD19-depleted stem cell transplant. The CDR3 loop reads CASSLGDTFF. Written as DNA, the CDR3 is TGTGCCAGCAGCTTAGGGGACACTTTCTTT.